A selection of T cell receptor beta chains follows, all from one sample in a study of shared clonotypes between healthy human individuals. Generated by immunoSEQ multiplex PCR, the TCRdb table keeps only in-frame clones and is missing some. Here the sample spans about 1,900,000 clones, approximately 94% being singletons. The sequenced sample was naive CD8+ T cells sorted from blood. The receptor set was obtained from a man aged 18 to 30 in good health. CDR3s include the opening cysteine and the closing phenylalanine or tryptophan. D genes are given only for firm matches. Only some rows state a clone size, as once, few, many or a class for expanded clones.

v_call	d_call	j_call	clone_size	cdr3_nt	cdr3_aa
TRBV7-9	-	TRBJ2-1	-	TGTGCCAGCAGCTTCAGGATCGATGAGCAGTTCTTC	CASSFRIDEQFF
TRBV6-6	-	TRBJ2-1	-	TGTGCCAGCAGTATGGGCCTCAACAATGAGCAGTTCTTC	CASSMGLNNEQFF
TRBV4-1	-	TRBJ1-1	-	TGCGCCAGCAGCCAAGATCCTAATTTGGTGAACACTGAAGCTTTCTTT	CASSQDPNLVNTEAFF
TRBV13	TRBD1	TRBJ1-1	once	TGTGCCAGCAGCTTAGAGACAGGGGGTACTGAAGCTTTCTTT	CASSLETGGTEAFF
TRBV30	-	TRBJ2-1	-	TGTGCCTGGAGTAACCTTCCCGTCAATGAGCAGTTCTTC	CAWSNLPVNEQFF
TRBV5-1	TRBD2	TRBJ2-7	-	TGCGCCAGCAGCTTGTATTCTAGCGGTCTTTCCGAGCAGTACTTC	CASSLYSSGLSEQYF
TRBV7-9	TRBD2	TRBJ2-1	-	TGTGCCAGCAGCTCCCCGGGACTAGGTACGACTGAGCAGTTCTTC	CASSSPGLGTTEQFF
TRBV4-1	-	TRBJ2-7	-	TGCGCCAGCAGCCCCCACGTGGTAGATTCGGGCGAGCAGTACTTC	CASSPHVVDSGEQYF
TRBV28	TRBD2	TRBJ2-7	-	TGTGCCAGCAGTCCCCTGCGAGCGGGGGGGCGTTACGAGCAGTACTTC	CASSPLRAGGRYEQYF
TRBV9	TRBD1	TRBJ2-1	once	TGTGCCAGCAAAGAACAGGGGGGTGAGCAGTTCTTC	CASKEQGGEQFF
TRBV5-1	-	TRBJ2-5	-	TGCGCCAGCAGAGGAGAGACCCAGTACTTC	CASRGETQYF
TRBV28	-	TRBJ1-1	-	TGTGCCAGCAGTTTATGGCCCCATAAGGAGAACACTGAAGCTTTCTTT	CASSLWPHKENTEAFF
TRBV10-3	-	TRBJ1-5	-	TGTGCCATCAGTGAGTCAGGAACAGGGCGCAATCAGCCCCAGCATTTT	CAISESGTGRNQPQHF
TRBV5-6	-	TRBJ2-7	-	TGTGCCAGCAGCTTAGGAAGTCTCTCCTACGAGCAGTACTTC	CASSLGSLSYEQYF
TRBV4-3	-	TRBJ2-7	once	TGCGCCAGCAGCCAAGGGGCCGGATTAGGATCCTACGAGCAGTACTTC	CASSQGAGLGSYEQYF
TRBV14	TRBD1	TRBJ2-3	-	TGTGCCAGCAGCCCCCCGGGACAGGGGGCTGTAGATACGCAGTATTTT	CASSPPGQGAVDTQYF
TRBV28	-	TRBJ2-7	-	TGTGCCAGCAGTTACTCCTCCGGGACCGCGGGCGAGCAGTACTTC	CASSYSSGTAGEQYF
TRBV6-5	-	TRBJ2-5	-	TGTGCCAGCAGTTACTCCGGCACCCAAGAGACCCAGTACTTC	CASSYSGTQETQYF
TRBV11-2	-	TRBJ1-1	-	TGTGCCAGCAGCTTAACAGTGAACACTGAAGCTTTCTTT	CASSLTVNTEAFF
TRBV5-8	-	TRBJ1-5	-	TGTGCCAGCAGCTTTGGGCCGATGAGCAATCAGCCCCAGCATTTT	CASSFGPMSNQPQHF
TRBV2	-	TRBJ2-3	-	TGTGCCAGCAGTGAGGGCACCACTAGCACAGATACGCAGTATTTT	CASSEGTTSTDTQYF
TRBV6-6	-	TRBJ1-1	-	TGTGCCAGCAGCCCTACCGGGGAAGCTTTCTTT	CASSPTGEAFF
TRBV7-2	TRBD2	TRBJ2-7	-	TGTGCCAGCAGCTTACTCTTGGGGGAGGGCCCTTTGTTCGAGCAGTACTTC	CASSLLLGEGPLFEQYF
TRBV19	-	TRBJ1-6	-	TGTGCCGTAGGCGAGGGGGGGTATTCACCCCTCCACTTT	CAVGEGGYSPLHF
TRBV10-1	TRBD1	TRBJ2-2	once	TGCGCCAGCTCGGACAGGCTTGGCGGGGAGCTGTTTTTT	CASSDRLGGELFF
TRBV6-5	-	TRBJ2-1	-	TGTGCCAGCAGTTCAACGGACCCGTCCTACAATGAGCAGTTCTTC	CASSSTDPSYNEQFF
TRBV7-9	TRBD1	TRBJ2-1	-	TGTGCCAGCAGCTCCTCCCCAGGGGGCGACGAGCAGTTCTTC	CASSSSPGGDEQFF
TRBV27	TRBD2	TRBJ2-7	-	TGTGCCAGCAGTTTACAGACTAGCGGCTACGAGCAGTACTTC	CASSLQTSGYEQYF
TRBV12-2	-	TRBJ1-5	-	TGTGCAAGTCGCTTAGAATCTTCAGGGCGGGGGTATAGCAATCAGCCCCAGCATTTT	CASRLESSGRGYSNQPQHF
TRBV7-6	-	TRBJ2-1	-	TGTGCCAGCAGTCGAAGGGGGGGGTCCTACAATGAGCAGTTCTTC	CASSRRGGSYNEQFF
TRBV13	-	TRBJ1-2	-	TGTGCCACCGAGGGGCCAGGCTATGGCTACACCTTC	CATEGPGYGYTF
TRBV27	TRBD2	TRBJ2-7	-	TGTGCCAGCAGCTTAGCGGGCTCCTACGAGCAGTACTTC	CASSLAGSYEQYF
TRBV4-3	-	TRBJ2-7	-	TGCGCCAGCAGCCTTACCCCGGGACACATCTACGAGCAGTACTTC	CASSLTPGHIYEQYF
TRBV4-1	-	TRBJ2-5	-	TGCGCCAGCAGCCATGACGAAGAGACCCAGTACTTC	CASSHDEETQYF
TRBV7-9	-	TRBJ1-6	-	TGTGCCAGCAGTCCCCCCGTGGGGCTCGGTTCACCCCTCCACTTT	CASSPPVGLGSPLHF
TRBV18	TRBD1	TRBJ2-5	-	TGTGCCAGCTCACCCTTACCGGGACAGGATTATCTCCAAGAGACCCAGTACTTC	CASSPLPGQDYLQETQYF
TRBV5-4	TRBD1	TRBJ2-7	few	TGTGCCAGCAGCTTCGGACAGGGGACCTACGAGCAGTACTTC	CASSFGQGTYEQYF
TRBV5-1	TRBD1	TRBJ1-1	once	TGCGCCAGCAGCTTGGACGGGACAGCGTACACTGAAGCTTTCTTT	CASSLDGTAYTEAFF
TRBV30	TRBD1	TRBJ2-7	-	TGTGCCTGGAGTCCCGGGACAGGTTCCTACGAGCAGTACTTC	CAWSPGTGSYEQYF
TRBV2	-	TRBJ2-7	-	TGTGCCGCCGCCAGGGGTCCTGGGGAGCAGTACTTC	CAAARGPGEQYF
TRBV9	TRBD2	TRBJ2-7	once	TGTGCCAGCAGCGTAGTGGCTAGCGGCTCCTACGAGCAGTACTTC	CASSVVASGSYEQYF
TRBV5-6	TRBD1	TRBJ2-7	once	TGTGCCAGCAGCTTCTCATCAGGACAGGGATTCTCCTACGAGCAGTACTTC	CASSFSSGQGFSYEQYF
TRBV15	-	TRBJ1-3	-	TGTGCCACCAGCAGTGAAGGGGCCGGAAACACCATATATTTT	CATSSEGAGNTIYF
TRBV9	-	TRBJ1-6	once	TGTGCCAGCAGCGTAGCCCTTGGGGTTTCACCCCTCCACTTT	CASSVALGVSPLHF
TRBV7-8	-	TRBJ2-5	-	TGTGCCAGCAGCAACACCCCCGGTGCAGAGACCCAGTACTTC	CASSNTPGAETQYF
TRBV27	TRBD2	TRBJ2-1	-	TGTGCCAGCAGTTTGCGGGAGGGCTCCTACAATGAGCAGTTCTTC	CASSLREGSYNEQFF
TRBV19	TRBD1	TRBJ1-1	-	TGTGCCAGTTCCGGGACAGGGGGCCGGGGGACTGAAGCTTTCTTT	CASSGTGGRGTEAFF
TRBV14	-	TRBJ2-2	-	TGTGCCAGCAGCAAGTTGACAGGGAGGGTCACCGGGGAGCTGTTTTTT	CASSKLTGRVTGELFF
TRBV4-3	TRBD2	TRBJ2-1	-	TGCGCCAGCAGCCCCGGGACTAGCGAAAACAATGAGCAGTTCTTC	CASSPGTSENNEQFF
TRBV6-1	-	TRBJ1-1	-	TGTGCCAGCAGTGAAGGAAGGTACCCGACTATGAACACTGAAGCTTTCTTT	CASSEGRYPTMNTEAFF
TRBV4-3	-	TRBJ2-7	-	TGCGCCAGCAGCCCGGTCGGATCCTACGAGCAGTACTTC	CASSPVGSYEQYF
TRBV27	-	TRBJ1-2	once	TGTGCCAGCAGTCGATTAGACTCTAACTATGGCTACACCTTC	CASSRLDSNYGYTF
TRBV6-5	-	TRBJ2-3	once	TGTGCCAGCAGTTACGCGGGCACAGATACGCAGTATTTT	CASSYAGTDTQYF
TRBV7-9	TRBD2	TRBJ2-2	-	TGTGCCAGCAGCCCCCCGGATAGCGGGGGGACCGGGGAGCTGTTTTTT	CASSPPDSGGTGELFF
TRBV6-5	-	TRBJ2-3	-	TGTGCCAGCAGTTACTTATCACCGACAGATACGCAGTATTTT	CASSYLSPTDTQYF